In its sample, the clone carrying this T cell receptor (beta chain) was seen a few times. Generated by immunoSEQ multiplex PCR, the TCRdb table keeps only in-frame clones and is missing some. The data show about 400,000 clones, 87% seen once. J lost 9 bases, V lost 6 bases, and 12 bases had no gene match. The germline V gene encodes CDR1 MDHEN and CDR2 SYDVKM. CDR3 size: 15 residues. This entry comes from a study of blood T cell repertoires in COVID-19. The sequence was obtained from a man in his forties in a cohort exposed to, infected with or recovered from COVID-19 (not recorded which). The genes are TRBV28 and TRBJ2-5; the match to TRBD2 covers 11 bases. Sequenced: PBMCs or T cells enriched from blood (not recorded which). The CDR3 here is CASRAGTSGAGAQYF. The CDR3 bases are TGTGCCAGCAGAGCCGGGACTAGCGGAGCTGGGGCCCAGTACTTC.